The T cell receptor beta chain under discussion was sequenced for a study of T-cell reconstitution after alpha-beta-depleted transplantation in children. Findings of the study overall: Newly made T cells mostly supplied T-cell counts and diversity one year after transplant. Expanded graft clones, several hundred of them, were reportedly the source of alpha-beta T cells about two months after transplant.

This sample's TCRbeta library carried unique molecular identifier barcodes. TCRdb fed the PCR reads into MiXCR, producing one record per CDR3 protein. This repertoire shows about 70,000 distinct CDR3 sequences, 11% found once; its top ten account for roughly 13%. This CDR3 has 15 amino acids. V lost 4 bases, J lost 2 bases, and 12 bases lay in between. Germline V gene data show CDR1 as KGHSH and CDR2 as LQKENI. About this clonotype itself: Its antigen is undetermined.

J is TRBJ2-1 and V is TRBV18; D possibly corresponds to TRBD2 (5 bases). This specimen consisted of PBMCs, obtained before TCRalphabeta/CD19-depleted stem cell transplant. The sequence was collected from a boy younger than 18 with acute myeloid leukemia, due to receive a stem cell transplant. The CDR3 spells CASSLASSPYNEQFF. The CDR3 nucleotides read TGTGCCAGCTCACTAGCGAGTAGTCCCTACAATGAGCAGTTCTTC.